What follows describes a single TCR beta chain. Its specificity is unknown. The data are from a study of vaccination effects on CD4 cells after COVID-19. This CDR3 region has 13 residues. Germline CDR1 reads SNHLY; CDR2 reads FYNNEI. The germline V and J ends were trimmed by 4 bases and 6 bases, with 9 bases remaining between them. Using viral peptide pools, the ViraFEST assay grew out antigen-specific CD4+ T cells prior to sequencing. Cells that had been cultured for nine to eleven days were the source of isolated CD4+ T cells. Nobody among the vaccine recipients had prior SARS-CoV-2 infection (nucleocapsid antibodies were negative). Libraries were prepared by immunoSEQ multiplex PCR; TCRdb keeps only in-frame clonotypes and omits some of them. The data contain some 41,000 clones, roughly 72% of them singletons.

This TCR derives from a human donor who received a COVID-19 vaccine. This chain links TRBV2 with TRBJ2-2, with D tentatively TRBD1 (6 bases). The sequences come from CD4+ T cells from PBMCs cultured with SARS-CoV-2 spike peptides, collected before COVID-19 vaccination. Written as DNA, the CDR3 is TGTGCCAGCAGTGGGTGGACAGCCGGGGAGCTGTTTTTT. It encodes CASSGWTAGELFF.